The subject of this entry is one T cell receptor beta chain. The antigen remains undetermined. 5'RACE primed at constant segments yielded TCR alpha and TCR beta cDNA libraries bearing sample barcodes and UMIs. TCRdb re-analysed the 5' RACE reads in MiXCR, keeping a single row per CDR3 protein. Among 350,000 to 500,000 distinct CDR3 sequences, less than 25% were seen once, and the ten largest hold around 13%. The record originates from a study of T-cell memory formation after mild COVID-19. Study in general: TCR clusters were largely donor specific. General study points: Shrinking CD4+ clones resided mostly in CM and EM, and CD8+ ones in EMRA. Some clones that responded turned up in pre-infection memory, which suggests that cross-reactive memory joined in.

This CDR3 region has 16 residues. Germline assignment: CDR1 SGHNT and CDR2 YYREEE (reference sequence). Trimming removed 4 bases from V and 1 base from J; junction bases left unmatched: 9. The chain links TRBV5-4 to TRBJ2-3, with TRBD2 identical over 7 bases. This clonotype was obtained from an adult woman who had mild COVID-19 (a few samples of this study predate the infection). Cell type and time point are not known. Source material: PBMCs or a T cell subset sorted from them (not recorded which). The CDR3 DNA sequence: TGTGCCAGCAGCAAGCCCGGGACTAAACGCACAGATACGCAGTATTTT. It is translated as CASSKPGTKRTDTQYF.